Listed below are T cell receptor beta chains from one sample, sequenced in a study of T cells in Graves' hyperthyroidism and ophthalmopathy. MiXCR, run by TCRdb on the multiplex PCR reads, gives a single entry per CDR3 protein. Among 500,000 to 700,000 distinct CDR3 sequences listed, approximately 16% were seen once. The sequenced sample consisted of blood. These receptors were obtained from a woman between 18 and 30 years old with Graves' hyperthyroidism. CDR3s leave out the opening cysteine and the closing phenylalanine or tryptophan.

TRBV6-1	TRBJ1-2	14	ASTPIVNRGDYGYT
TRBV3-1	TRBJ2-2	12	ASSPVEVTGELF
TRBV11-2	TRBJ2-1	11	ASRPVACNEQF
TRBV4-3	TRBJ2-2	18	ASSQELGVYTKINTGELF
TRBV7-8	TRBJ2-5	12	ASSLNRIQETQY
TRBV19	TRBJ1-5	13	ASSIDAWGNQPQH
TRBV12-3/TRBV12-4	TRBJ2-2	15	ASIFQGSGRATGELF
TRBV28	TRBJ2-3	12	ASSLPGQVDTQY
TRBV4-2	TRBJ2-3	12	ASSPSRGPDTQY
TRBV24-1	TRBJ2-7	13	ATSATGINSYEQY
TRBV2	TRBJ1-4	15	ASTDRDRANASEKLF
TRBV28	TRBJ1-2	16	ASSHSRTGGALSYGYT
TRBV28	TRBJ2-1	12	ASSFEGGSDEQF
TRBV5-5	TRBJ1-1	12	ASSPGGQSTEAF
TRBV11-1	TRBJ1-6	14	ASSSSTGGAFSPLH
TRBV24-1	TRBJ2-1	14	ATSDRPGLAGAEQF
TRBV4-1	TRBJ1-5	14	ASSQEGLISNQPQH
TRBV12-3/TRBV12-4	TRBJ2-3	13	ASAWGGPSTDTQY
TRBV24-1	TRBJ2-1	14	ATSDGLARGGNEQF
TRBV4-3	TRBJ2-3	15	ASSQEGGRASTDTQY
TRBV20-1	TRBJ2-4	11	SAEGQFKNIQY
TRBV7-2	TRBJ2-1	13	ASSLGLAGSNEQF
TRBV11-2	TRBJ2-1	12	ASSLVWASNEQF
TRBV3-1	TRBJ1-6	14	ASSRDLRGGNSPLH
TRBV27	TRBJ2-6	14	ASSSPRVSGANVLT
TRBV7-2	TRBJ2-1	10	ASSREGRGQF
TRBV7-2	TRBJ2-1	10	ASSILAGEQF
TRBV15	TRBJ2-2	14	ATSRFGLEDTGELF
TRBV4-1	TRBJ1-2	10	ASSQEYYGYT
TRBV28	TRBJ2-1	12	ASSITSGYNEQF
TRBV27	TRBJ1-3	10	ASSSRGNTIY
TRBV28	TRBJ2-2	14	ASRRLAGVNTGELF
TRBV27	TRBJ1-5	12	ASSQDRGTQPQH
TRBV15	TRBJ2-2	14	ATSRDYPGGTGELF
TRBV5-1	TRBJ2-1	14	ASSNRARGGSNEQF
TRBV3-1	TRBJ1-2	10	ASSQRQADYT
TRBV19	TRBJ1-1	11	ASRDRGETEAF
TRBV6-1	TRBJ1-5	13	ASTPAGGANQPQH
TRBV7-2	TRBJ2-5	14	ASSPRRLAPQETQY
TRBV4-1	TRBJ2-7	12	ASSLGLANYEQY
TRBV7-2	TRBJ2-2	16	ASSLIHGGRVDTGELF
TRBV7-8	TRBJ2-5	12	ASSSYPGQETQY
TRBV28	TRBJ1-2	11	ASRDRGSGGYT
TRBV12-3/TRBV12-4	TRBJ2-7	12	ASSKQGARYEQY
TRBV24-1	TRBJ2-7	11	ATSDRVGSEQY
TRBV18	TRBJ1-2	12	VSSPGTGQVGYT
TRBV29-1	TRBJ2-7	9	SVETTGEQY
TRBV28	TRBJ2-2	14	ASGFKRGQLTGELF
TRBV24-1	TRBJ2-5	14	ATSDSDRDGKETQY
TRBV13	TRBJ1-3	13	ASSADTYSGNTIY
TRBV6-1	TRBJ1-2	9	ASSPYYGYT
TRBV5-4	TRBJ1-3	13	ASSLDRSSGNTIY
TRBV12-5	TRBJ2-7	15	ASGLGAGQFRSYEQY
TRBV29-1	TRBJ2-5	11	SVGEGVRETQY
TRBV30	TRBJ1-1	10	ACLPLRTEAF
TRBV7-9	TRBJ2-5	14	ASSIRDTRVQETQY
TRBV7-9	TRBJ2-2	17	ASSLDPDLSGRLTGELF
TRBV5-6	TRBJ2-2	14	ASSLALGTNTGELF
TRBV19	TRBJ1-5	14	ASSIEGQGTNQPQH